The 2 T cell receptor beta chains below were found in one sample sequenced in a study of T cells after yellow fever vaccination. Each CDR3 protein is one row after TCRdb ran MiXCR on the 5' RACE reads. The data hold some 69,000 distinct CDR3 sequences, with 5.5% to 7.5% observed a single time. The material sequenced was CD4+ T cells sorted from PBMCs, taken less than 16 days after the first yellow fever vaccination. These receptors were taken from a man aged 18 to 30 who received the YFV17D yellow fever vaccine.

There are many counts of this clonotype. This chain connects TRBV7-9 to TRBJ2-2, with 8 bases that match TRBD2. The CDR3 has 16 residues. V was pared by 5 bases and J by 3 bases, with 8 bases of the junction left unmatched. Germline CDR1 is SEHNR and CDR2 is FQNEAQ (reference sequence). CDR3 region: CASSRRSGVDTGELFF. CDR3 sequence (DNA): TGTGCCAGCAGCCGACGTAGCGGGGTCGACACCGGGGAGCTGTTTTTT.

This clonotype was observed many times. The chain uses TRBV5-1 and TRBJ2-2; 7 nucleotides line up with TRBD1. The length of the CDR3 is 16 residues. In germline, CDR1 is SGHRS, CDR2 YFSETQ. With 0 bases clipped from V and 6 bases from J, the junction kept 8 bases outside the gene matches. CDR3 sequence reads: CASSLDEGASSGELFF. The CDR3 region has the DNA TGCGCCAGCAGCTTGGACGAGGGGGCTTCGTCCGGGGAGCTGTTTTTT.